Included here is one T cell receptor (beta chain) sequence, with context. Libraries were prepared by immunoSEQ multiplex PCR; TCRdb keeps only in-frame clonotypes and omits some of them. The sample holds fewer than 120,000 clones, more than 70% seen once. The data stem from a study of OX40 agonist ivuxolimab in advanced cancers. For the study at large: Three patients had partial responses: one hepatocellular carcinoma, two cutaneous melanoma.

Per germline, CDR1 LNHDA and CDR2 SQIVND (reference sequence). The CDR3 covers 14 residues. Losses at the gene ends were 5 bases for V and 3 bases for J; bases not matched to a gene: 3. The starting material was CD4+ or CD8+ T cells sorted from blood, obtained in a trial of the OX40 agonist ivuxolimab. This clonotype originated in an adult with an advanced solid tumor such as melanoma, head and neck, liver or kidney cancer. This rearrangement joins TRBV19 to TRBJ2-3, with 9 positions matching TRBD2. CDR3 amino acids: CASSQTSGTDTQYF. CDR3 DNA: TGTGCCAGTAGTCAGACTAGCGGAACAGATACGCAGTATTTT.